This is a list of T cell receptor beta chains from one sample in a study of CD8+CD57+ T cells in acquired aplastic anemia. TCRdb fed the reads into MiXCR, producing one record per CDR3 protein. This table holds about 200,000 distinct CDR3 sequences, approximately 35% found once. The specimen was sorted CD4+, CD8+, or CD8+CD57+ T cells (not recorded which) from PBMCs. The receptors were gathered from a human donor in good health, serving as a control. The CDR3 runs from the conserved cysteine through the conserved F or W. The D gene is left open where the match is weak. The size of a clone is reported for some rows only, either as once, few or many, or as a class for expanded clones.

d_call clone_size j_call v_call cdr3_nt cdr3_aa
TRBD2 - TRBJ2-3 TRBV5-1 TGCGCCAGCGGGAAGCGGGGGGAGAGGACAGATACGCAGTATTTT CASGKRGERTDTQYF
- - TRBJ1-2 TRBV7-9 TGTGCCAGCAGTCGCGGGACTAGCGGCTACACCTTC CASSRGTSGYTF
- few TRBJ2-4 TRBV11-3 TGTGCCAGCAGCTTAGGGGTTGACAAAAACATTCAGTACTTC CASSLGVDKNIQYF
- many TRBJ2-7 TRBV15 TGTGCCACCAGCAGACTGCGAGGGGGGACGCTCTCCTACGAGCAGTACTTC CATSRLRGGTLSYEQYF
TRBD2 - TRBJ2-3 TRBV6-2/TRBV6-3 TGTGCCAGCAGTTACTCACTAGCGGCGACTAGCACAGATACGCAGTATTTT CASSYSLAATSTDTQYF
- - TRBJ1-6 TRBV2 TGTGCCAGCAGTGAATCCTCGGGGGGCAATTCACCCCTCCACTTT CASSESSGGNSPLHF
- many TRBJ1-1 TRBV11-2 TGTGCCAGCAGCCTACAGACGACTGAAGCTTTCTTT CASSLQTTEAFF
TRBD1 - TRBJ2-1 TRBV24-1 TGTGCCACCAGAGGAGGGACAGGGGTCTTCGGTGAGCAGTTCTTC CATRGGTGVFGEQFF
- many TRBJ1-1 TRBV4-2 TGTGCCAGCAGCAGCCGCCGGGGGGGATCGGGCACTGAAGCTTTCTTT CASSSRRGGSGTEAFF
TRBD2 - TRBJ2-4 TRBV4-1 TGCGCCAGCAGCCATGGGACTAGCGGGCCACAGGGAAACATTCAGTACTTC CASSHGTSGPQGNIQYF
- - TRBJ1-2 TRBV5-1 TGCGCCAGCAGCTTGGGGGCAACTGGGAACGGCGGCTACACCTTC CASSLGATGNGGYTF
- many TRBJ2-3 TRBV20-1 TGCAGTGCTAAACTTTCGGGCGATACGCAGTATTTT CSAKLSGDTQYF
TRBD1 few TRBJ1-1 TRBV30 TGTGCCTGGGCTTCGCAGGGGGAAACTGAAGCTTTCTTT CAWASQGETEAFF
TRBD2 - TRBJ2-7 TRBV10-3 TGTGCCATCAGTGAAGAAACTAGCGGGAGACGGTGGGAGCAGTACTTC CAISEETSGRRWEQYF
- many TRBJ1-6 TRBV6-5 TGTGCCAGCAGTTGGGTTGCAGGGGAGAATTCACCCCTCCACTTT CASSWVAGENSPLHF
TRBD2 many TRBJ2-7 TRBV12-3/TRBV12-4 TGTGCCAGCAGTTTAGCGAACAGCGGGGCCTACGAGCAGTACTTC CASSLANSGAYEQYF
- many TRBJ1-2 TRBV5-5 TGTGCCAGCAGCTTGGACACTTGGGTTAACTATGGCTACACCTTC CASSLDTWVNYGYTF
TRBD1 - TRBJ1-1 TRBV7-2 TGTGCCAGCAGCTCACAGGGGGATCGTGAAGCTTTCTTT CASSSQGDREAFF
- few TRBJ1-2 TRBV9 TGTGCCAGCAGCGTAGTTCGGGCGGCTCTTGGTGTGGGCTTTGGCTACACCTTC CASSVVRAALGVGFGYTF
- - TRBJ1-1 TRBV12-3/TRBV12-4 TGTGCCAGCAGGATTGGCCCTCCTATGAACACTGAAGCTTTCTTT CASRIGPPMNTEAFF
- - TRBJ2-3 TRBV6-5 TGTGCCAGCAGTTCCCGGGACGCTACAGATACGCAGTATTTT CASSSRDATDTQYF